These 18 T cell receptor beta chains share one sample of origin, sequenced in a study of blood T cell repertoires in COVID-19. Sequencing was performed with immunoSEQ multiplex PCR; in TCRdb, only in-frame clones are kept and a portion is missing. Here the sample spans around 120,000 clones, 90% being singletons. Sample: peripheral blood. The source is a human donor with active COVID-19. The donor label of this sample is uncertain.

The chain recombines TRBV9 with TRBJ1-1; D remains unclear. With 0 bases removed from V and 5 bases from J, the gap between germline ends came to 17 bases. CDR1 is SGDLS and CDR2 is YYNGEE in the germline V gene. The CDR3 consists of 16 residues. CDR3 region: CASSVAPSERRTEAFF. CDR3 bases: TGTGCCAGCAGCGTAGCTCCGTCGGAAAGGCGGACTGAAGCTTTCTTT.

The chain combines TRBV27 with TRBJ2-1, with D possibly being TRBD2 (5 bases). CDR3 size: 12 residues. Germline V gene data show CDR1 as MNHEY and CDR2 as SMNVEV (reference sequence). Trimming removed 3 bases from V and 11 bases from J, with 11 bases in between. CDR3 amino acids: CASSLRGYQQFF. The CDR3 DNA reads TGTGCCAGCAGTTTGAGAGGGTACCAGCAGTTCTTC.

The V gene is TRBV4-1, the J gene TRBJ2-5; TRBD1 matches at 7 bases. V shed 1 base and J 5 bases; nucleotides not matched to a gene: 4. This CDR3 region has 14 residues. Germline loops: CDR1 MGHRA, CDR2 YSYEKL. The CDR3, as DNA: TGCGCCAGCAGCCAAGTTGAGGGGGCTGAGACCCAGTACTTC. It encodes CASSQVEGAETQYF.

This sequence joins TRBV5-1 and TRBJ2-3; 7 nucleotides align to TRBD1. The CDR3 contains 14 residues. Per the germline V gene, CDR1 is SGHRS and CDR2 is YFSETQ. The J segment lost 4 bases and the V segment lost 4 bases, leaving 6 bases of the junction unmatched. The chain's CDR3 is CASSPETGSDTQYF. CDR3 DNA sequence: TGCGCCAGCAGCCCCGAGACAGGGTCAGATACGCAGTATTTT.

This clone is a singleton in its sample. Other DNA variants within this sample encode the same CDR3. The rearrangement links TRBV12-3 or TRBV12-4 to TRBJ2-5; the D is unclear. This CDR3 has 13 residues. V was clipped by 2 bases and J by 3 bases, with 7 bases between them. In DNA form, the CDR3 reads TGTGCCAGCAGTTTAACCAGTGAAGAGACCCAGTACTTC. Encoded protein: CASSLTSEETQYF.

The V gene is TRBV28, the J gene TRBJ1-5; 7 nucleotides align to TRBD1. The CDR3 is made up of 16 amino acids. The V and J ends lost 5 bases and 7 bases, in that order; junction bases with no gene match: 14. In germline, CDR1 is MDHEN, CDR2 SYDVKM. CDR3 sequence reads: CASSLPSGTAVQPQHF. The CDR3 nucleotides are TGTGCCAGCAGTCTCCCCTCCGGGACAGCGGTGCAGCCCCAGCATTTT.

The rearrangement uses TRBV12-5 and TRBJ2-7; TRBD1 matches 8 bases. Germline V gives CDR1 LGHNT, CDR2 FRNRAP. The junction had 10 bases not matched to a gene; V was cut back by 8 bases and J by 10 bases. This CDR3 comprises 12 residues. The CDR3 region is CASIKPQGVQYF. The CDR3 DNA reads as TGTGCTAGTATAAAGCCACAGGGGGTACAGTACTTC.

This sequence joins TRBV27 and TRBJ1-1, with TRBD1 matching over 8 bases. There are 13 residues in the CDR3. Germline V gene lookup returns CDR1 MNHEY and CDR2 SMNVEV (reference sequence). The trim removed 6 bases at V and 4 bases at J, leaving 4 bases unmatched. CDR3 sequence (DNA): TGTGCCAGCAGACAACAGGGGGGCACTGAAGCTTTCTTT. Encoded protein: CASRQQGGTEAFF.

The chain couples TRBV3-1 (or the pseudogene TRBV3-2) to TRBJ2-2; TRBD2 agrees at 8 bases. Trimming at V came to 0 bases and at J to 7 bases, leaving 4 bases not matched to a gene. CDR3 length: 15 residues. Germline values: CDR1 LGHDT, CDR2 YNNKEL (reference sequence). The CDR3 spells CASSQDSGVSGELFF. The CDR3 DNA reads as TGTGCCAGCAGCCAAGATAGCGGGGTTAGCGGGGAGCTGTTTTTT.

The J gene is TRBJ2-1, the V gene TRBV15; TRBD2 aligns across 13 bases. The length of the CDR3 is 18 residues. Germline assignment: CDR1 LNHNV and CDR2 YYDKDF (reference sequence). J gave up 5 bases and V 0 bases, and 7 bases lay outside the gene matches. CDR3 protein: CATSRDPTSGGTHNEQFF. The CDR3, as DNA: TGTGCCACCAGCAGAGATCCGACTAGCGGGGGGACCCACAATGAGCAGTTCTTC. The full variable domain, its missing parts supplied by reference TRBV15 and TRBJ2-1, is DAMVIQNPRYQVTQFGKPVTLSCSQTLNHNVMYWYQQKSSQAPKLLFHYYDKDFNNEADTPDNFQSRRPNTSFCFLDIRSPGLGDTAMYLCATSRDPTSGGTHNEQFFGPGTRLTVL.

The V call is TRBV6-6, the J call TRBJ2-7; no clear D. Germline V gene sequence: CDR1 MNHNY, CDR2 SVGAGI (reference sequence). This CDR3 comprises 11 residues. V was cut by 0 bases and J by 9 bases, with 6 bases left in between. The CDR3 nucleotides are TGTGCCAGCAGTTACTCTCGTGTGCAGTACTTC. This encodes CASSYSRVQYF.

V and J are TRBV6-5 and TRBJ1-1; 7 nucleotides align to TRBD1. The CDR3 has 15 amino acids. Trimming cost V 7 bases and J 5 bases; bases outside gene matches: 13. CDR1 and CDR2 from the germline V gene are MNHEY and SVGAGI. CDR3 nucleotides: TGTGCCAGCACCAGAGGGGGCGCTTCTTGGACTGAAGCTTTCTTT. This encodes CASTRGGASWTEAFF.

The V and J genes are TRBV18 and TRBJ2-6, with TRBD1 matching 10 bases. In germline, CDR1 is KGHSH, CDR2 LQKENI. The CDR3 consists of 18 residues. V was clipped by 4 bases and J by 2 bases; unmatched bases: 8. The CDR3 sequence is CASSLRQTGGTGANVLTF. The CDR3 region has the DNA TGTGCCAGCTCACTTAGACAGACAGGGGGCACTGGGGCCAACGTCCTGACTTTC. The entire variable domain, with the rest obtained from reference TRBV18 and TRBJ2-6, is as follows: NAGVMQNPRHLVRRRGQEARLRCSPMKGHSHVYWYRQLPEEGLKFMVYLQKENIIDESGMPKERFSAEFPKEGPSILRIQQVVRGDSAAYFCASSLRQTGGTGANVLTFGAGSRLTVL.

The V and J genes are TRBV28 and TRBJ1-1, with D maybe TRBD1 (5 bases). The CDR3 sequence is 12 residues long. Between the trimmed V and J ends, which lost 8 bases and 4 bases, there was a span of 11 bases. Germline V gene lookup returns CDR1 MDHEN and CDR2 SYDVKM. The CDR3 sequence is CASLTGGTEAFF. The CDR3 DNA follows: TGTGCCAGCCTAACGGGGGGCACTGAAGCTTTCTTT.

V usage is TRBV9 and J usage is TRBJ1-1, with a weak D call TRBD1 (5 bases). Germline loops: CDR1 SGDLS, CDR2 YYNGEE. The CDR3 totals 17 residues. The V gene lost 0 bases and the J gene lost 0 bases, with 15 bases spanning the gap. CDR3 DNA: TGTGCCAGCAGCGTAGTGGGCAGGGAAGGTATGAACACTGAAGCTTTCTTT. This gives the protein CASSVVGREGMNTEAFF.

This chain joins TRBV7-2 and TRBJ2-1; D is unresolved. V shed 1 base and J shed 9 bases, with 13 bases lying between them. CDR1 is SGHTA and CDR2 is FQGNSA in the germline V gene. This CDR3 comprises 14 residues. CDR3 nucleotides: TGTGCCAGCAGCTTAGGACACAGTACACCTGAGCAGTTCTTC. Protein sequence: CASSLGHSTPEQFF.

The CDR3 DNA reads as TGCGCCAGCAGCTTAATGGGCCATAACTACGAGCAGTACTTC. It specifies CASSLMGHNYEQYF. This sequence joins TRBV5-1 and TRBJ2-7; D uncertain. Germline lookup yields CDR1 SGHRS and CDR2 YFSETQ. This CDR3 has 14 residues. Trimming left V 2 bases short and J 3 bases short, with 12 bases between.

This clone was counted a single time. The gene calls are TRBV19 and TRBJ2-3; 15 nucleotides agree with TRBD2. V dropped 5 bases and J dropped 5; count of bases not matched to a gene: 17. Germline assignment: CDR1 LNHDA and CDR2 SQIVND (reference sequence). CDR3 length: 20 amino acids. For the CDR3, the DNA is TGTGCCAGTAGTGGATATCCCGGACTAGCGGGGGGGAGCGTCATAGATACGCAGTATTTT. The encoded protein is CASSGYPGLAGGSVIDTQYF.